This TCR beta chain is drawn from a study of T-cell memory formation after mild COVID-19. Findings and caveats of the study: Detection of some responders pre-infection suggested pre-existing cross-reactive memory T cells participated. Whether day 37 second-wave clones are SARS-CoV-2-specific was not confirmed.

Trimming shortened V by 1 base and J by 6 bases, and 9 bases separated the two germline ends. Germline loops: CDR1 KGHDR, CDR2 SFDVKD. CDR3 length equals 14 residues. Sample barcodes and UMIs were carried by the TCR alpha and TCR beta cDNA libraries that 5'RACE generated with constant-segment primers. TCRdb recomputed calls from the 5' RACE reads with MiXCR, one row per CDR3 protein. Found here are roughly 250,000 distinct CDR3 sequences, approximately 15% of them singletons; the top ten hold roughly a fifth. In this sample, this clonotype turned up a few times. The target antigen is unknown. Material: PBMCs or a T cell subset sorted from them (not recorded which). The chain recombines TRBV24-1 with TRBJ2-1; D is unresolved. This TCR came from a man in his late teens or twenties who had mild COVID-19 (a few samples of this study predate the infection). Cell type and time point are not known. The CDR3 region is CATSDFQSINEQFF. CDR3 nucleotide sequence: TGTGCCACCAGTGATTTCCAGTCAATCAATGAGCAGTTCTTC.